Listed here are 18 T cell receptor beta chains from one sample, sequenced in a study of glioma-infiltrating T cells after dendritic cell vaccination (dated by TCRdb to 2015 to 2016). Library preparation was by the immunoSEQ multiplex PCR assay. Drawn from immuneACCESS, this table holds only the in-frame rearrangements with V and J called that TCRdb kept. Clones are partly lost; checked studies trace under half to an unresolved V gene and leave the rest unexplained. This sample lists around 92,000 clones; approximately 80% were detected once. The ten largest make up 5.4% of the sample. The label giving this sample's time point can be read as: after dendritic cell vaccination, including at tumor progression/relapse. The sample in question was blood, obtained after dendritic cell vaccination. The receptors here all came from a human donor with glioblastoma.

CDR3: CASSGKGAGEAFF. CDR3 in DNA: TGTGCCAGCAGCGGAAAGGGGGCTGGTGAAGCTTTCTTT. This sequence joins TRBV9 and TRBJ1-1, with 7 nucleotides matching TRBD1. The CDR3 has 13 residues. The V gene's germline CDR1 is SGDLS and CDR2 YYNGEE. Trimming cost V 3 bases and J 7 bases; bases outside gene matches: 6. Complete variable domain (other parts from reference TRBV9 and TRBJ1-1): DSGVTQTPKHLITATGQRVTLRCSPRSGDLSVYWYQQSLDQGLQFLIQYYNGEERAKGNILERFSAQQFPDLHSELNLSSLELGDSALYFCASSGKGAGEAFFGQGTRLTVV.

The V and J genes are TRBV7-9 and TRBJ1-4, with a weak D call TRBD1 (5 bases). CDR1 SEHNR and CDR2 FQNEAQ come from the germline V gene (reference sequence). This CDR3 is 13 amino acids long. V was cut by 6 bases and J by 8 bases, with 13 bases left in between. Written as DNA, the CDR3 is TGTGCCAGCAGGGATCAGGGTCGGGAAAAACTGTTTTTT. As protein: CASRDQGREKLFF.

The chain combines TRBV4-1 with TRBJ2-7, with TRBD2 matching over 11 bases. The CDR3 extends over 18 amino acids. Germline-derived CDR1 and CDR2 are MGHRA and YSYEKL. V dropped 3 bases and J dropped 3; count of bases not matched to a gene: 13. The CDR3 nucleotides are TGCGCCAGCAGCCAGCTAAACGTAGCGGGAGGGCGGATCTACGAGCAGTACTTC. It translates to CASSQLNVAGGRIYEQYF.

The chain joins TRBV7-9 to TRBJ2-3, with 11 nucleotides matching TRBD2. The CDR3 extends over 16 amino acids. The V gene end was trimmed by 2 bases and the J gene end by 4 bases; junction bases not matched to a gene: 5. The germline CDR1 and CDR2 sequences are SEHNR and FQNEAQ (reference sequence). The CDR3 sequence: CASSLFASGRPDTQYF. The CDR3 nucleotides read TGTGCCAGCAGCTTATTTGCTAGCGGGAGGCCAGATACGCAGTATTTT.

The J gene is TRBJ2-1, the V gene TRBV7-9, with D perhaps TRBD1 (6 bases). Trimming removed 2 bases from V and 5 bases from J, with 13 bases in between. The CDR3 loop spans 15 amino acids. Germline-derived CDR1 and CDR2 are SEHNR and FQNEAQ (reference sequence). The CDR3 DNA reads as TGTGCCAGCAGCTTAAGGGTACAGGGCAACAATGAGCAGTTCTTC. This gives the protein CASSLRVQGNNEQFF. Full variable domain (missing parts from reference TRBV7-9 and TRBJ2-1): DTGVSQNPRHKITKRGQNVTFRCDPISEHNRLYWYRQTLGQGPEFLTYFQNEAQLEKSRLLSDRFSAERPKGSFSTLEIQRTEQGDSAMYLCASSLRVQGNNEQFFGPGTRLTVL.

The rearrangement uses TRBV11-2 and TRBJ1-3, with TRBD1 matching 7 bases. V shed 1 base, J shed 10 bases, and the junction held 1 base outside the gene matches. CDR3 length: 12 amino acids. CDR1 and CDR2 from the germline V gene are SGHAT and FQNNGV. The CDR3, as DNA: TGTGCCAGCAGCTTAGCAGGGGGAACCATATATTTT. Its protein is CASSLAGGTIYF.

The J gene is TRBJ2-1, the V gene TRBV29-1; TRBD2 matches at 9 bases. Germline values: CDR1 SQVTM, CDR2 ANQGSEA. The V and J ends lost 8 bases and 7 bases, in that order; junction bases with no gene match: 6. The CDR3 extends over 12 amino acids. CDR3 protein: CSPLAGENEQFF. DNA for the CDR3: TGCAGCCCGTTAGCGGGAGAGAATGAGCAGTTCTTC.

This chain connects TRBV2 to TRBJ1-4; TRBD1 might be the D (5 bases). V lost 7 bases, J lost 2 bases, and 8 bases lay in between. Germline CDR1 reads SNHLY; CDR2 reads FYNNEI. The CDR3 is 13 residues long. The CDR3 sequence: CASTRDTNEKLFF. The CDR3 coding sequence is TGTGCCAGCACCAGGGATACTAATGAAAAACTGTTTTTT.

There are a few counts of this clone. This sequence joins TRBV27 and TRBJ2-3, with D perhaps TRBD2 (5 bases). The CDR3 has 14 residues. With 4 bases removed from V and 4 bases from J, the gap between germline ends came to 12 bases. Germline V gene sequence: CDR1 MNHEY, CDR2 SMNVEV (reference sequence). The CDR3 loop reads CASSYGVRADTQYF. CDR3 nucleotide sequence: TGTGCCAGCAGTTATGGGGTGAGGGCAGATACGCAGTATTTT.

The chain links TRBV6-6 to TRBJ2-1; 7 positions agree with TRBD2. After removal of 7 bases from V and 14 bases from J, the junction contained 11 bases not matched to a gene. The CDR3 is 12 amino acids. Germline V lookup: CDR1 MNHNY, CDR2 SVGAGI (reference sequence). For the CDR3, the DNA is TGTGCCAGCAAAGGCCCCGGACTAGTTAAGTTCTTC. This codes for CASKGPGLVKFF.

The V and J genes are TRBV10-3 and TRBJ2-3; 8 bases line up with TRBD2. Per the germline V gene, CDR1 is ENHRY and CDR2 is SYGVKD. With 7 bases clipped from V and 4 bases from J, the junction kept 4 bases outside the gene matches. The length of the CDR3 is 13 residues. The CDR3 spells CAITGLVADTQYF. In nucleotides, the CDR3 is TGTGCCATCACGGGACTAGTGGCAGATACGCAGTATTTT.

This clone was observed once. This chain links TRBV5-4 with TRBJ2-7; the match to TRBD2 covers 12 bases. Unmatched junction bases numbered 9, after V lost 3 bases and J lost 5 bases. The CDR3 consists of 16 residues. CDR1 is SGHNT, CDR2 YYREEE, per germline (reference sequence). This CDR3 is CASSYPTSGSINEQYF. CDR3 coding DNA: TGTGCCAGCAGCTACCCGACTAGCGGGAGTATCAACGAGCAGTACTTC.

The chain recombines TRBV4-1 with TRBJ1-1; possible D gene TRBD1, 6 bases. Trimming shortened V by 5 bases and J by 2 bases, and 9 bases separated the two germline ends. CDR1 MGHRA and CDR2 YSYEKL come from the germline V gene. This CDR3 contains 13 residues. CDR3 sequence: CASSGTRNTEAFF. As DNA, the CDR3 is TGCGCCAGCAGCGGGACAAGAAACACTGAAGCTTTCTTT.

The chain carries TRBV5-1 and TRBJ1-6; 7 bases agree with TRBD1. CDR1 and CDR2 (germline): SGHRS, YFSETQ. The V segment lost 3 bases and the J segment 7 bases; nucleotides outside the gene matches: 4. This CDR3 is 14 amino acids long. CDR3 DNA sequence: TGCGCCAGCAGCTCCCGGGACAGCAATTCACCCCTCCACTTT. Protein sequence: CASSSRDSNSPLHF.

The genes are TRBV11-3 and TRBJ2-1, with D maybe TRBD2 (5 bases). In germline, CDR1 is SGHNT, CDR2 YENEEA. Deletions cut 1 base from V and 4 bases from J, with 11 bases between. There are 15 residues in the CDR3. CDR3 sequence reads: CASSLGSTRYNEQFF. The CDR3 DNA is TGTGCCAGCAGCTTAGGCTCCACTAGATACAATGAGCAGTTCTTC.

V and J are TRBV6-5 and TRBJ2-7; tentative D call: TRBD2 (6 bases). Between the trimmed V and J ends, which lost 0 bases and 5 bases, there was a span of 11 bases. CDR3 length: 14 residues. Germline values: CDR1 MNHEY, CDR2 SVGAGI. CDR3 nucleotides: TGTGCCAGCAGTTACTCGGTCGGGAGCAACGAGCAGTACTTC. Residues: CASSYSVGSNEQYF.

The chain combines TRBV30 with TRBJ1-4; D not resolved. This CDR3 region has 16 residues. In germline, CDR1 is GTSNPN, CDR2 SVGIG (reference sequence). V was clipped by 3 bases and J by 3 bases, with 17 bases between them. The DNA of the CDR3 is TGTGCCTGGAGACCCTCGCTCGGGTTATCTAATGAAAAACTGTTTTTT. Its translation: CAWRPSLGLSNEKLFF.

The chain is built from TRBV11-1 and TRBJ2-7; D perhaps matches TRBD1 (6 bases). This CDR3 is built from 13 residues. Germline-derived CDR1 and CDR2 are SGHAT and FQDESV (reference sequence). Trimming cost V 8 bases and J 6 bases, with 17 bases left between them. This chain's CDR3 is CASGIQGRGEQYF. CDR3 nucleotides: TGTGCCAGCGGAATACAGGGTCGGGGCGAGCAGTACTTC.